This paragraph reports one TCR beta chain. The sample comes from a study of blood T cell repertoires in COVID-19. The overall study: Acute and convalescent COVID-19 specimens originated in the United States, Italy and Spain. PBMCs, B-cell-depleted T cells, or T cells were the source of the cDNA or gDNA that made up the material.

Produced via immunoSEQ multiplex PCR; TCRdb's table is partial and in-frame only. The table lists some 130,000 clones, 60% to 75% of them singletons. CDR1 and CDR2 (germline): SGHTS, YDEGEE. This CDR3 contains 14 residues. Trimming removed 4 bases from V and 4 bases from J; junction bases left unmatched: 6. The V gene is TRBV5-8, the J gene TRBJ2-3; 7 positions agree with TRBD2. This clonotype was sampled from a woman aged 70-85 years with acute or convalescent COVID-19. The sequenced sample was peripheral blood. The CDR3 DNA sequence: TGTGCCAGCAGCCTACTAGCGAGGTCAGATACGCAGTATTTT. Its protein product is CASSLLARSDTQYF.